The T cell receptor beta chain described here comes from a study of response to subunit inactivated influenza vaccine. This clonotype came up many times. The antigen is not known. TCRdb reprocessed the RT-PCR reads with MiXCR, giving one entry per CDR3 protein. The table lists about 500,000 distinct CDR3 sequences, around 7.7% of them singletons. Study-level results: The study's authors posited that every seasonal influenza vaccination enlists few new T cells.

The clonotype was recovered from a man between 50 and 69 years old who received an inactivated influenza vaccine. The sequenced sample was PBMCs from blood, obtained about 24 months after vaccination.

The CDR3 region is CASSYSPTSGRVSAYNEQFF. CDR3 bases: TGTGCCAGCAGTTACTCCCCGACTAGCGGGAGAGTATCTGCCTACAATGAGCAGTTCTTC. This chain joins TRBV6-2 or TRBV6-3 and TRBJ2-1, with 12 bases matching TRBD2. The V gene's germline CDR1 is MNHEY and CDR2 SVGEGT. The CDR3 runs to 20 residues. With V trimmed by 0 bases and J by 2 bases, 11 bases remained unmatched.